These 7 T cell receptor beta chains were sequenced from one sample in a study of CD8+ T cells in alopecia areata. Extracted RNA was reverse transcribed into cDNA, the sequencing template. Generated by immunoSEQ multiplex PCR, the TCRdb table keeps only in-frame clones and is missing some. The sample yields roughly 250,000 clones, 67% seen once. Sample: CD4+ T cells sorted from blood, taken at week 0. All receptors come from a human donor with alopecia areata.

The gene calls are TRBV29-1 and TRBJ1-2; D call uncertain. The germline V gene has CDR1 SQVTM and CDR2 ANQGSEA. CDR3 size: 11 residues. The V end was cut by 6 bases, the J end by 10 bases, with 15 bases between. The DNA for the CDR3 is TGCAGCGTCCAGAGGGTTGGACTCTACACCTTC. It is translated as CSVQRVGLYTF.

V is TRBV5-4 and J is TRBJ2-7, with TRBD2 matching 8 bases. Trimming removed 0 bases from V and 3 bases from J; junction bases left unmatched: 5. The length of the CDR3 is 15 residues. Germline V CDR1 and CDR2: SGHNT, YYREEE (reference sequence). The CDR3, as DNA: TGTGCCAGCAGCTTGGGTTGGAGCGGGGGCTACGAGCAGTACTTC. It encodes CASSLGWSGGYEQYF.

The J gene is TRBJ1-2, the V gene TRBV30; no clear D. V lost 2 bases and J 1 base, leaving 14 bases between the germline ends. The CDR3 has 15 residues. Germline CDR1 GTSNPN, CDR2 SVGIG (reference sequence). The CDR3 DNA follows: TGTGCCTGGAGTCGGAACCCCGCCGTTAACTATGGCTACACCTTC. Its translation is CAWSRNPAVNYGYTF. The full variable domain, completed using reference TRBV30 and TRBJ1-2, is SQTIHQWPATLVQPVGSPLSLECTVEGTSNPNLYWYRQAAGRGLQLLFYSVGIGQISSEVPQNLSASRPQDRQFILSSKKLLLSDSGFYLCAWSRNPAVNYGYTFGSGTRLTVV.

The chain has TRBV29-1 and TRBJ2-3, with 8 bases matching TRBD2. V lost 3 bases, J lost 3 bases, and 5 bases stayed unmatched. Per the germline V gene, CDR1 is SQVTM and CDR2 is ANQGSEA. This CDR3 has 14 residues. Here the CDR3 reads CSVDRGGGTDTQYF. The CDR3 DNA is TGCAGCGTTGATCGGGGGGGCGGAACAGATACGCAGTATTTT.

This clone was seen more than once but under ten times. The CDR3 reads CAISNPGSGNLLLSTDTQYF. The CDR3, as DNA: TGTGCCATCAGTAACCCCGGGTCGGGGAACCTCCTTTTAAGCACAGATACGCAGTATTTT. The rearrangement uses TRBV10-3 and TRBJ2-3, with D tentatively TRBD2 (5 bases). The CDR3 sequence is 20 residues long. Germline CDR1 and CDR2: ENHRY and SYGVKD. Trimming took off 5 bases at V and 0 bases at J, with 27 bases between the two ends.

The chain couples TRBV29-1 to TRBJ2-3, with unresolved D. Germline CDR1 is SQVTM and CDR2 is ANQGSEA. The CDR3 has 14 amino acids. The V end was cut by 4 bases, the J end by 2 bases, with 13 bases between. The CDR3 loop is CSVGFGSTTDTQYF. The CDR3 bases are TGCAGCGTTGGGTTCGGCTCAACCACAGATACGCAGTATTTT.

The V gene is TRBV5-5, the J gene TRBJ1-1, with 7 bases aligning to TRBD1. Trimming cost V 2 bases and J 1 base; bases outside gene matches: 8. Germline V gene sequence: CDR1 SGHKS, CDR2 YYEKEE (reference sequence). The CDR3 consists of 16 residues. In DNA, the CDR3 is TGTGCCAGCAGCTTCCTTCTACAGGGGCCGAACACTGAAGCTTTCTTT. This sequence encodes CASSFLLQGPNTEAFF.